The TCR beta chain under discussion was sequenced for a study of CD8+ T cells in alopecia areata. With 5 bases removed from V and 5 bases from J, the gap between germline ends came to 15 bases. The CDR3 extends over 14 amino acids. In germline, CDR1 is MNHEY, CDR2 SMNVEV (reference sequence). Study-wide points: Scalp data also include sequences from resident alphabeta T cells of normal skin.

After isolation, RNA underwent reverse transcription to generate cDNA as the sequencing template. Sequencing used immunoSEQ multiplex PCR; TCRdb keeps in-frame clones, though not all of them. Of under 110,000 clones in the sample, around 60% were seen once. The table lists this clone with a few counts. Antigen: not known. Indicated treatment: oral pan-JAK inhibitor, 5-10 mg twice daily. Patients with alopecia areata provided lesional scalp punch biopsies as well as peripheral blood. This chain uses TRBV27 with TRBJ1-1; a weak D match, TRBD1 (5 bases). This specimen consisted of CD8+ T cells sorted from blood, obtained at approximately week 60, from a patient treated with tofacitinib. The clonotype was recovered from a human donor with alopecia areata. CDR3 sequence (DNA): TGTGCCAGCAGTCCAGGGCAGGGTTGGACTGAAGCTTTCTTT. Translating gives CASSPGQGWTEAFF.